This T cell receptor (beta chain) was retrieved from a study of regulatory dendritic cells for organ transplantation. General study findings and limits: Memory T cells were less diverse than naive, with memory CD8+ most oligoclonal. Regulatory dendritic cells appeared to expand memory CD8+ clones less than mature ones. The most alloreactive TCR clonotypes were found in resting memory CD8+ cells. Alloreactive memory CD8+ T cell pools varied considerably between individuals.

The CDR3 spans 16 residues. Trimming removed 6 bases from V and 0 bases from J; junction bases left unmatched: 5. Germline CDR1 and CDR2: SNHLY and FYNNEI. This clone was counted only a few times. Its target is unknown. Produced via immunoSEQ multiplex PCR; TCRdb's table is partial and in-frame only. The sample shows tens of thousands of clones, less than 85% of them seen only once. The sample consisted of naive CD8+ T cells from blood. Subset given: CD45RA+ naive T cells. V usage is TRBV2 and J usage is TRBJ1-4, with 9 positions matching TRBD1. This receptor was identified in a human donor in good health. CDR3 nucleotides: TGTGCCAGCAGACAGGACAGGGGCACAACTAATGAAAAACTGTTTTTT. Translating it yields CASRQDRGTTNEKLFF.